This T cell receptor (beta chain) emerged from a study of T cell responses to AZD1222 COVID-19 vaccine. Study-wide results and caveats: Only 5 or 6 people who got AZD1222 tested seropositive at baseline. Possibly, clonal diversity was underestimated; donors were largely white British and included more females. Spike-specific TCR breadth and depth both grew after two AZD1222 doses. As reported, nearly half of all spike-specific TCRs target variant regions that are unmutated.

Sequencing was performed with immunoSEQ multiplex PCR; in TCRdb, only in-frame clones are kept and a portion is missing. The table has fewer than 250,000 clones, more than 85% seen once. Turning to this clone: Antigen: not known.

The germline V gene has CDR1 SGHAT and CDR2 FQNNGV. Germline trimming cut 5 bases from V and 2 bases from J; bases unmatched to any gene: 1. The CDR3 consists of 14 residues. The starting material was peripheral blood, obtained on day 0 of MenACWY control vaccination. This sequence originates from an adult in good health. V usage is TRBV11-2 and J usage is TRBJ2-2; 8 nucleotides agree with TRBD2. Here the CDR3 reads CASSTSGNTGELFF. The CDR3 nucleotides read TGTGCCAGCAGCACTAGCGGTAACACCGGGGAGCTGTTTTTT.